Ten or more counts support the clone carrying this TCR beta chain. Its antigen is not identified. Germline V gives CDR1 KGHSH, CDR2 LQKENI. The length of the CDR3 is 15 residues. V shed 2 bases, J shed 7 bases, and the junction held 5 bases outside the gene matches. From the 5' RACE reads, TCRdb called clonotypes with MiXCR, one entry per CDR3 protein. The table lists about 84,000 distinct CDR3 sequences, around 4% of them singletons, with roughly 5.6% in the top ten. Time point given: longitudinal time-point 3. The data were taken from a study of neurological immune-mediated disorders. Regarding the study as a whole: While HTLV-1-associated myelopathy showed the greatest TCR clonal expansion, multiple sclerosis showed the least, falling below healthy controls.

Material: PBMCs. This chain links TRBV18 with TRBJ1-2; 12 positions match TRBD1. This clonotype was obtained from an older woman with multiple sclerosis. The chain's CDR3 is CASSPKGQGAIGYTF. DNA of the CDR3: TGTGCCAGCTCACCAAAGGGACAGGGGGCGATTGGCTACACCTTC.